This record concerns one T cell receptor beta chain sequence. Germline CDR1 reads MNHEY; CDR2 reads SVGAGI. This CDR3 is 15 amino acids long. J was trimmed by 6 bases and V by 5 bases; bases with no gene match: 9. Survey-level immunoSEQ v3.0 assays were run. Profiling relied on immunoSEQ multiplex PCR, and the TCRdb table lists in-frame clones only, not all of them. Of tens of thousands of clones listed, 70% to 90% are singletons. The data stem from a study of long-term antiretroviral therapy in people with HIV. The sequencing here drew on unsorted PBMCs, taken just under 2.9 years before starting antiretroviral therapy. The chain employs TRBV6-5 and TRBJ2-3, with 9 nucleotides matching TRBD2. This clonotype was sampled from a woman under 40 with HIV. The CDR3 is CASSLGGGGGDTQYF. In DNA, the CDR3 is TGTGCCAGCAGTCTCGGTGGCGGGGGGGGTGATACGCAGTATTTT.